What follows is one TCR beta chain and its context. This entry is derived from a study of blood T cell repertoires in COVID-19. This CDR3 comprises 14 residues. V dropped 6 bases and J dropped 9; count of bases not matched to a gene: 6. Germline loops: CDR1 MNHEY, CDR2 SMNVEV (reference sequence). Original handling: Reference gene primer amplification in the assay estimated nucleated cell counts. Profiled with immunoSEQ multiplex PCR; TCRdb holds only in-frame clones, not every one. V and J calls and clone size are copied from that table; D and trimming were computed from the DNA. In the table there are 350,000 or so clones, 65% to 85% of which are singletons.

The source is a man younger than 40 with active or convalescent COVID-19. The sequencing input was peripheral blood. V is TRBV27 and J is TRBJ1-6, with 9 bases matching TRBD1. The CDR3 here is CASRSTGGSSPLHF. The CDR3 bases are TGTGCCAGCAGGTCGACAGGGGGTAGTTCACCCCTCCACTTT.